This TCR beta chain stems from a study of regulatory T cells in long-lasting Graves disease. Background on the study: Persistence in Graves' disease required over 5 years of antithyroid drugs plus positive TSH receptor antibodies. Findings and caveats of the study: Persistent disease favored TRBV28, TRBJ1-2 and TRBJ2-5.

iRepertoire HTBI primers and Arm-PCR of CDR3 regions built TCR beta libraries. TCRdb reanalysed the multiplex PCR reads using MiXCR and keeps one entry per CDR3 protein. The sample consists of about 400,000 distinct CDR3 sequences, about a fifth of them appearing once. The CDR3 extends over 14 amino acids. Germline CDR1 SQVTM, CDR2 ANQGSEA. With 2 bases clipped from V and 1 base from J, the junction kept 1 base outside the gene matches. A few counts support this clonotype. The antigen remains undetermined. Time point meaning: persistent/refractory GD, antithyroid drugs over 5 years with positive TRAb. Researchers made the TCR library from RNA that was extracted from PBMCs. Patients came from an endocrinology department in Xi'an, China.

Here the sequenced sample was peripheral blood mononuclear cells (PBMCs), taken when the disease was refractory, from a patient treated with antithyroid drugs. The sequence derives from a female donor with Graves disease. This chain uses TRBV29-1 with TRBJ1-2; 10 positions agree with TRBD1. The CDR3 nucleotides read TGCAGCGTTGAACGGACAGGGGGTAACTATGGCTACACCTTC. It encodes CSVERTGGNYGYTF.